A selection of T cell receptor beta chains follows, all from one sample in a study of T cell responses to AZD1222 COVID-19 vaccine. TCRdb's table, derived via immunoSEQ multiplex PCR, lists solely in-frame clones and lacks some. The data contain 130,000 or so clones, 86% of them seen just once; the ten biggest clones take up around 12%. The sample here was peripheral blood, taken on day 0 of AZD1222 vaccination. The source of these receptors is an adult in good health. CDR3s include the opening cysteine and the closing phenylalanine or tryptophan. A D gene is named only where the DNA matches it firmly. Size values are once, few and many counts, or a class for expanded clones, and some rows have none.

v_call	clone_size	d_call	j_call	cdr3_nt	cdr3_aa
TRBV5-4	-	-	TRBJ1-2	TGTGCCAGCAGCTCACAGGGTGGAGACGGCTACACCTTC	CASSSQGGDGYTF
TRBV9	few	-	TRBJ1-3	TGTGCCAGCAGCGTGGGTATTGACTCTGGAAACACCATATATTTT	CASSVGIDSGNTIYF
TRBV18	-	-	TRBJ1-3	TGTGCCAGCTCACCACCTGGTAGCTCTGGAAACACCATATATTTT	CASSPPGSSGNTIYF
TRBV13	-	-	TRBJ2-3	TGTGCCAGCCTTAGGACCCCCGATACGCAGTATTTT	CASLRTPDTQYF
TRBV18	-	-	TRBJ1-3	TGTGCCAGCTCGCCAAACGTGGTGGGGGCTGGAAACACCATATATTTT	CASSPNVVGAGNTIYF
TRBV7-8	few	TRBD2	TRBJ2-3	TGTGCCAGCATCCTTTGGCGGGGGGATAGCACAGATACGCAGTATTTT	CASILWRGDSTDTQYF
TRBV5-4	-	-	TRBJ2-1	TGTGCCAGCAGCCCGAAGGGACTCTTTCCGCGCAGTGAGCAGTTCTTC	CASSPKGLFPRSEQFF
TRBV3-1/TRBV3-2	-	-	TRBJ2-7	TGTGCCAGCAGTAAAAGGCGGGACCCTTACGAGCAGTACTTC	CASSKRRDPYEQYF
TRBV7-2	few	-	TRBJ2-5	TGTGCCAGCGCCCCGGGGTCGGAGACCCAGTACTTC	CASAPGSETQYF
TRBV4-1	-	TRBD1	TRBJ2-1	TGCGCCAGCAGCCTCTCCCTCGGCGCCGGACAGGGCAGCGACAATGAGCAGTTCTTC	CASSLSLGAGQGSDNEQFF
TRBV19	medium-sized	-	TRBJ2-2	TGTGCCAGTAGTGCGAACACCGGGGAGCTGTTTTTT	CASSANTGELFF
TRBV25-1	-	-	TRBJ2-5	TGTGCCAGCAGTGAACCCTACATCCCCCAAGAGACCCAGTACTTC	CASSEPYIPQETQYF
TRBV24-1	-	TRBD1	TRBJ2-2	TGTGCCACGAGAGGACAGGGAAAAACCGGGGAGCTGTTTTTT	CATRGQGKTGELFF
TRBV5-1	-	-	TRBJ2-5	TGCGCCAGCAGCTCGGGAGCCGGAGAGACCCAGTACTTC	CASSSGAGETQYF
TRBV2	-	-	TRBJ2-7	TGTGCCAGCAGTGGTTGGGGACTGAGCTCCTACGAGCAGTACTTC	CASSGWGLSSYEQYF
TRBV28	-	-	TRBJ1-5	TGTGCCAGCAGGGATTATAGCAATCAGCCCCAGCATTTT	CASRDYSNQPQHF
TRBV6-5	few	TRBD1	TRBJ2-4	TGTGCCAGCACCATCGCCGGGACAGGGAAAAACATTCAGTACTTC	CASTIAGTGKNIQYF
TRBV7-2	-	-	TRBJ1-6	TGTGCCAGCAGCTTAGTGGGGGATGGGAATTCACCCCTCCACTTT	CASSLVGDGNSPLHF
TRBV7-9	-	TRBD1	TRBJ1-4	TGTGCCAGCAGCTTAGGACAGGGGATCGAAAAACTGTTTTTT	CASSLGQGIEKLFF
TRBV28	once	TRBD2	TRBJ2-7	TGTGCCAGCAGTTTTGATCCGACTAGCGGGGTGTACCACGAGCAGTACTTC	CASSFDPTSGVYHEQYF
TRBV21-1	-	-	TRBJ2-3	TGTGCCAGCAGCAAAGCATCTAGCGGGAGCACAGATACGCAGTATTTT	CASSKASSGSTDTQYF
TRBV9	-	-	TRBJ1-3	TGTGCCAGCAGCAAGGGAGAGGTTTTTTTTGGAAACACCATATATTTT	CASSKGEVFFGNTIYF
TRBV11-2	-	-	TRBJ2-1	TGTGCCAGCAGCTTAGTGCAGGCCAATGAGCAGTTCTTC	CASSLVQANEQFF
TRBV5-6	-	-	TRBJ2-5	TGTGCCAGCAGCCGGCGGAGGATGCGAGAGACCCAGTACTTC	CASSRRRMRETQYF
TRBV7-3	few	TRBD1	TRBJ1-6	TGTGCCAGCAGCCGACAGGGGATTAATTCACCCCTCCACTTT	CASSRQGINSPLHF
TRBV7-8	-	TRBD2	TRBJ2-3	TGTGCCAGCAGCTTAGATAGGACTAGCGAAAGATACACAGATACGCAGTATTTT	CASSLDRTSERYTDTQYF
TRBV7-3	-	TRBD1	TRBJ1-2	TGTGCCAGCAGCTTAAGGGTGATGGGACAGCTCTATTTTGGCACCTTC	CASSLRVMGQLYFGTF
TRBV10-3	once	TRBD1	TRBJ2-7	TGTGCCATCAGACAGGGGGCGTACGACGAGCAGTACTTC	CAIRQGAYDEQYF
TRBV19	-	TRBD1	TRBJ1-1	TGTGCCAGTAGTCCGGGACAGGGGGCGACCACTGAAGCTTTCTTT	CASSPGQGATTEAFF
TRBV15	-	TRBD1	TRBJ2-1	TGTGCCACCAGCGTAGGGACAGGAGGGAGCTCCTACAATGAGCAGTTCTTC	CATSVGTGGSSYNEQFF
TRBV20-1	-	-	TRBJ1-4	TGCAGCTCGGACAGCAATGAAAAACTGTTTTTT	CSSDSNEKLFF
TRBV7-3	-	TRBD2	TRBJ2-1	TGTGCCAGCAGCAAAGCGGGAGGCCCCTACAATGAGCAGTTCTTC	CASSKAGGPYNEQFF
TRBV14	-	-	TRBJ1-1	TGTGCCAGCAGCCAGCGCAGAGGACCGAACACTGAAGCTTTCTTT	CASSQRRGPNTEAFF
TRBV4-3	-	TRBD1	TRBJ2-1	TGCGCCAGCAGCCTCGGACAGGGGACTTACAATGAGCAGTTCTTC	CASSLGQGTYNEQFF
TRBV14	-	TRBD1	TRBJ2-7	TGTGCCAGCAGCCTGACAGGGGGCGGCTACGAGCAGTACTTC	CASSLTGGGYEQYF
TRBV28	-	-	TRBJ2-7	TGTGCCAGCAGTTCAATGAGGTCCTACGAGCAGTACTTC	CASSSMRSYEQYF
TRBV7-2	few	-	TRBJ2-7	TGTGCCAGCAGCTTAGGGCAGGGGACCTACGAGCAGTACTTC	CASSLGQGTYEQYF